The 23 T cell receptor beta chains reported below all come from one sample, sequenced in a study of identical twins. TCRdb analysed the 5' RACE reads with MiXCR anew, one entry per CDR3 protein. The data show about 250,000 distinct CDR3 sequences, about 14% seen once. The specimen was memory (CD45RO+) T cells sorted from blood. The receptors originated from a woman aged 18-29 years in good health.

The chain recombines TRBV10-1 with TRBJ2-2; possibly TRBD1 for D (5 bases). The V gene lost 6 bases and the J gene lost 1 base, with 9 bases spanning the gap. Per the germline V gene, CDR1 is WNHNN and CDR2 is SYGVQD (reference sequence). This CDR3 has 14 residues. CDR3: CASRDTVNTGELFF. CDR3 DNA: TGCGCCAGCAGGGACACTGTGAACACCGGGGAGCTGTTTTTT.

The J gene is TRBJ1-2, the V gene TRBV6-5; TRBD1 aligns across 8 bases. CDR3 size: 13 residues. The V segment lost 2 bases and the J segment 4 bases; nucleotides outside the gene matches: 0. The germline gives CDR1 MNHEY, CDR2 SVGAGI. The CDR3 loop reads CASSYDRGYGYTF. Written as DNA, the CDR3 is TGTGCCAGCAGTTACGACAGGGGCTATGGCTACACCTTC.

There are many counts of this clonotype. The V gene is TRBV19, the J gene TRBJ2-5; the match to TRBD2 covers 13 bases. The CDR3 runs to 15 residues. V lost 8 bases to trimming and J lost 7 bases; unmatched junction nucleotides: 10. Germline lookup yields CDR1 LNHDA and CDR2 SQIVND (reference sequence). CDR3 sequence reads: CASSGLAGVVTTQYF. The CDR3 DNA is TGTGCCAGTTCCGGACTAGCGGGAGTAGTGACGACCCAGTACTTC. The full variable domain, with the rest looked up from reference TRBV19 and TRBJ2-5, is DGGITQSPKYLFRKEGQNVTLSCEQNLNHDAMYWYRQDPGQGLRLIYYSQIVNDFQKGDIAEGYSVSREKKESFPLTVTSAQKNPTAFYLCASSGLAGVVTTQYFGPGTRLLVL.

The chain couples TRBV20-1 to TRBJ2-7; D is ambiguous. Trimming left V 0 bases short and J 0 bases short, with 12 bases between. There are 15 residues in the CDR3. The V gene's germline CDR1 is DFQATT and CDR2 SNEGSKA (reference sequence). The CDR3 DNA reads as TGCAGTGCTAGAGATACGGATAATCTCTCCTACGAGCAGTACTTC. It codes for CSARDTDNLSYEQYF.

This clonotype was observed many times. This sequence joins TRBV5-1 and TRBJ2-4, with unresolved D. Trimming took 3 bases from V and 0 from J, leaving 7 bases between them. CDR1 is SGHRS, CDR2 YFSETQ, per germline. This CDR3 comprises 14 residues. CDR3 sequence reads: CASSSEPAKNIQYF. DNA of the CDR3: TGCGCCAGCAGCTCCGAACCAGCCAAAAACATTCAGTACTTC.

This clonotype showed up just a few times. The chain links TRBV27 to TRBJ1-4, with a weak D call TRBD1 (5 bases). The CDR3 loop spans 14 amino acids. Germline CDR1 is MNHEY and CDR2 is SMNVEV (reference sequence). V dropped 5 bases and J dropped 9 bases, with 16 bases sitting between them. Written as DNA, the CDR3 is TGTGCCAGCAGTCCCCCCGCGGGGGTGCAAAAACTGTTTTTT. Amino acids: CASSPPAGVQKLFF.

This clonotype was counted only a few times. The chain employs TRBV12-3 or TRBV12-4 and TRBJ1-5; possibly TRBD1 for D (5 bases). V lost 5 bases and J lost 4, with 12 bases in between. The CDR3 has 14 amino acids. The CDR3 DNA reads TGTGCCAGCAGTCTAAGGGGATTTAATCAGCCCCAGCATTTT. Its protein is CASSLRGFNQPQHF.

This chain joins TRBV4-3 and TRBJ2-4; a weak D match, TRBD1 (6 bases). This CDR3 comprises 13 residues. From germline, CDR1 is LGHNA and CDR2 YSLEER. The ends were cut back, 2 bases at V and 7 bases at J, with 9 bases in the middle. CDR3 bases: TGCGCCAGCAGCCAATTAACAGGGAACATTCAGTACTTC. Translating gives CASSQLTGNIQYF.

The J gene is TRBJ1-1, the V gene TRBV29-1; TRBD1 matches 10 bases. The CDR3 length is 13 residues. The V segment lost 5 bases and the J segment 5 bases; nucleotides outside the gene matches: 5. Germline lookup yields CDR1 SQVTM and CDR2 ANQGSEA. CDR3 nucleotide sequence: TGCAGCGTTTCGACAGGGGGCATAACTGAAGCTTTCTTT. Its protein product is CSVSTGGITEAFF.

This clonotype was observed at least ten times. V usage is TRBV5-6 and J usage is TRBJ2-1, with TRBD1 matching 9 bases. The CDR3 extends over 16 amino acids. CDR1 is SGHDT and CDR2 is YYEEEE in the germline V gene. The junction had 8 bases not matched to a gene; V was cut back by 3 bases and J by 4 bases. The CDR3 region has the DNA TGTGCCAGCAGCTCCTGGCGGGACAGGGTTTACAATGAGCAGTTCTTC. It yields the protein CASSSWRDRVYNEQFF. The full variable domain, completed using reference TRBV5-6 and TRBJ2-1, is DAGVTQSPTHLIKTRGQQVTLRCSPKSGHDTVSWYQQALGQGPQFIFQYYEEEERQRGNFPDRFSGHQFPNYSSELNVNALLLGDSALYLCASSSWRDRVYNEQFFGPGTRLTVL.

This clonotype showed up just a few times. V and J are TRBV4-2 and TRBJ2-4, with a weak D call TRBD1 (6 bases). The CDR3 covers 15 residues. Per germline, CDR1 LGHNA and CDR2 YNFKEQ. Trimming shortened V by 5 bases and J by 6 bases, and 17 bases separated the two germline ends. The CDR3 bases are TGTGCCAGCAGCGCAAGGTCTGGACAGAGAAACATTCAGTACTTC. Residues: CASSARSGQRNIQYF.

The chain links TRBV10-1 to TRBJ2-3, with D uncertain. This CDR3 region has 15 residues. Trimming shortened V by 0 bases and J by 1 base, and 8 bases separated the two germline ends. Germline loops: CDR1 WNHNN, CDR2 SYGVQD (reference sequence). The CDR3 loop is CASSESARRTDTQYF. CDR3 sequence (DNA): TGCGCCAGCAGTGAGTCGGCGCGTCGCACAGATACGCAGTATTTT.

The chain's CDR3 is CASSLVLRQSPEQFF. As DNA, the CDR3 is TGCGCCAGCAGCTTGGTTTTAAGACAGTCCCCTGAGCAGTTCTTC. The chain uses TRBV5-1 and TRBJ2-1; possibly TRBD1 for D (5 bases). V lost 0 bases and J 9 bases, leaving 16 bases between the germline ends. Germline V gives CDR1 SGHRS, CDR2 YFSETQ. The CDR3 totals 15 residues.

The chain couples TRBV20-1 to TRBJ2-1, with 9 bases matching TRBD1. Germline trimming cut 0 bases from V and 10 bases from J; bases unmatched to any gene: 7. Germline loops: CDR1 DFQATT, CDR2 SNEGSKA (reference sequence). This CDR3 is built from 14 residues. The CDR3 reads CSARDPRTGDEQFF. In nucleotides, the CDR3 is TGCAGTGCTAGAGATCCTCGGACAGGGGACGAGCAGTTCTTC.

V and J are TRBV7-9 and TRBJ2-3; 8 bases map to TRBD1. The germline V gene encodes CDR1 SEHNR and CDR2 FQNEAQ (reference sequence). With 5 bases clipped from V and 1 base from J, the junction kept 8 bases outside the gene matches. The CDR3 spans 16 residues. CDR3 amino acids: CASSADRGGGTDTQYF. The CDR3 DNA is TGTGCCAGCAGCGCCGACAGGGGCGGAGGCACAGATACGCAGTATTTT.

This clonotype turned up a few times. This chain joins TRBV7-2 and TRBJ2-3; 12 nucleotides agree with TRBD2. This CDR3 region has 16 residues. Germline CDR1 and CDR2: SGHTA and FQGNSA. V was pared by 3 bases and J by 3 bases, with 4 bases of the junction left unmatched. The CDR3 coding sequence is TGTGCCAGCAGCTTCACTAGCGGGAGGCTTACAGATACGCAGTATTTT. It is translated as CASSFTSGRLTDTQYF.

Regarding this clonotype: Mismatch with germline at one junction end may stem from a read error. CDR3 residues: CASSGGQNAWLNF. The CDR3 coding sequence is TGCGCCAGCAGCGGAGGACAAAACGCTTGGCTAAATTTT. This rearrangement joins TRBV5-1 to TRBJ1-3, with a weak D call TRBD1 (5 bases). Germline V gives CDR1 SGHRS, CDR2 YFSETQ. The CDR3 contains 13 residues.

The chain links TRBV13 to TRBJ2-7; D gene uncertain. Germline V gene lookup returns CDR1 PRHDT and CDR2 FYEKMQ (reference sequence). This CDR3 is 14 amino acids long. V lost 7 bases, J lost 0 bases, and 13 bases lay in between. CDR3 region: CASKSEADSYEQYF. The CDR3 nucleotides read TGTGCCAGCAAGAGTGAGGCGGACTCCTACGAGCAGTACTTC.

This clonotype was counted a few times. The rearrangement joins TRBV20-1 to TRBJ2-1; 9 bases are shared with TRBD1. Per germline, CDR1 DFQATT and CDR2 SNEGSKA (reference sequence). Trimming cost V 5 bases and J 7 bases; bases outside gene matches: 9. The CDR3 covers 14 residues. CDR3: CSAGGGTGRNEQFF. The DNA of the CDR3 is TGCAGTGCTGGGGGGGGGACAGGGCGAAATGAGCAGTTCTTC.

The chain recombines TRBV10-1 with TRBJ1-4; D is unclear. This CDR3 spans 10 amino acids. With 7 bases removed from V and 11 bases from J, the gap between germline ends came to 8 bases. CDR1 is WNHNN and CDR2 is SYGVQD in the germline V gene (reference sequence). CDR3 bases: TGCGCCAGCATACCGTCGAAACTGTTTTTT. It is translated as CASIPSKLFF.

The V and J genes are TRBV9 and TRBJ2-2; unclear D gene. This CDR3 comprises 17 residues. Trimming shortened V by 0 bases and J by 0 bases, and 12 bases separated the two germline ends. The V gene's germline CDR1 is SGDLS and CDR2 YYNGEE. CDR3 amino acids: CASSVAGVRANTGELFF. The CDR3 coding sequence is TGTGCCAGCAGCGTAGCAGGAGTTAGGGCGAACACCGGGGAGCTGTTTTTT.

The CDR3 loop is CASSFERGQPQHF. CDR3 nucleotide sequence: TGCGCCAGCAGCTTCGAGCGTGGGCAGCCCCAGCATTTT. The rearrangement links TRBV10-2 to TRBJ1-5, with no clear D. CDR3 size: 13 residues. CDR1 is WSHSY, CDR2 SAAADI, per germline. Trimming shortened V by 6 bases and J by 7 bases, and 13 bases separated the two germline ends.

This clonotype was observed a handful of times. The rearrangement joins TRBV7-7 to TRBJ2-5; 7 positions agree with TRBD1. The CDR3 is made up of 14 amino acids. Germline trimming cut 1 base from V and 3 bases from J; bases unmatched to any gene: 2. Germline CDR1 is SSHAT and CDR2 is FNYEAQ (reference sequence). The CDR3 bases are TGTGCCAGCAGCTTAGATCAGGGGGAAGAGACCCAGTACTTC. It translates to CASSLDQGEETQYF. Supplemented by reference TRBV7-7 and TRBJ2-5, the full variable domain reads GAGVSQSPRYKVTKRGQDVTLRCDPISSHATLYWYQQALGQGPEFLTYFNYEAQPDKSGLPSDRFSAERPEGSISTLTIQRTEQRDSAMYRCASSLDQGEETQYFGPGTRLLVL.